This T cell receptor (beta chain) was retrieved from a study of blood T cell repertoires in COVID-19. For the study at large: Sample material is recorded as cDNA or gDNA derived from T cells, B-cell-depleted T cells, or PBMCs.

TCRdb's table, derived via immunoSEQ multiplex PCR, lists solely in-frame clones and lacks some. The sample has 200,000 to 250,000 clones; approximately 83% are singletons. This CDR3 comprises 16 residues. Sequenced: peripheral blood. This TCR came from a woman in her twenties or thirties who had recovered from COVID-19. The chain has TRBV21-1 and TRBJ1-6. TRBV21-1 is described as a pseudogene. The CDR3: CASSKSTSASDSPLHF. CDR3 coding DNA: TGTGCCAGCAGCAAGTCGACGTCTGCCAGCGATTCACCCCTCCACTTT.